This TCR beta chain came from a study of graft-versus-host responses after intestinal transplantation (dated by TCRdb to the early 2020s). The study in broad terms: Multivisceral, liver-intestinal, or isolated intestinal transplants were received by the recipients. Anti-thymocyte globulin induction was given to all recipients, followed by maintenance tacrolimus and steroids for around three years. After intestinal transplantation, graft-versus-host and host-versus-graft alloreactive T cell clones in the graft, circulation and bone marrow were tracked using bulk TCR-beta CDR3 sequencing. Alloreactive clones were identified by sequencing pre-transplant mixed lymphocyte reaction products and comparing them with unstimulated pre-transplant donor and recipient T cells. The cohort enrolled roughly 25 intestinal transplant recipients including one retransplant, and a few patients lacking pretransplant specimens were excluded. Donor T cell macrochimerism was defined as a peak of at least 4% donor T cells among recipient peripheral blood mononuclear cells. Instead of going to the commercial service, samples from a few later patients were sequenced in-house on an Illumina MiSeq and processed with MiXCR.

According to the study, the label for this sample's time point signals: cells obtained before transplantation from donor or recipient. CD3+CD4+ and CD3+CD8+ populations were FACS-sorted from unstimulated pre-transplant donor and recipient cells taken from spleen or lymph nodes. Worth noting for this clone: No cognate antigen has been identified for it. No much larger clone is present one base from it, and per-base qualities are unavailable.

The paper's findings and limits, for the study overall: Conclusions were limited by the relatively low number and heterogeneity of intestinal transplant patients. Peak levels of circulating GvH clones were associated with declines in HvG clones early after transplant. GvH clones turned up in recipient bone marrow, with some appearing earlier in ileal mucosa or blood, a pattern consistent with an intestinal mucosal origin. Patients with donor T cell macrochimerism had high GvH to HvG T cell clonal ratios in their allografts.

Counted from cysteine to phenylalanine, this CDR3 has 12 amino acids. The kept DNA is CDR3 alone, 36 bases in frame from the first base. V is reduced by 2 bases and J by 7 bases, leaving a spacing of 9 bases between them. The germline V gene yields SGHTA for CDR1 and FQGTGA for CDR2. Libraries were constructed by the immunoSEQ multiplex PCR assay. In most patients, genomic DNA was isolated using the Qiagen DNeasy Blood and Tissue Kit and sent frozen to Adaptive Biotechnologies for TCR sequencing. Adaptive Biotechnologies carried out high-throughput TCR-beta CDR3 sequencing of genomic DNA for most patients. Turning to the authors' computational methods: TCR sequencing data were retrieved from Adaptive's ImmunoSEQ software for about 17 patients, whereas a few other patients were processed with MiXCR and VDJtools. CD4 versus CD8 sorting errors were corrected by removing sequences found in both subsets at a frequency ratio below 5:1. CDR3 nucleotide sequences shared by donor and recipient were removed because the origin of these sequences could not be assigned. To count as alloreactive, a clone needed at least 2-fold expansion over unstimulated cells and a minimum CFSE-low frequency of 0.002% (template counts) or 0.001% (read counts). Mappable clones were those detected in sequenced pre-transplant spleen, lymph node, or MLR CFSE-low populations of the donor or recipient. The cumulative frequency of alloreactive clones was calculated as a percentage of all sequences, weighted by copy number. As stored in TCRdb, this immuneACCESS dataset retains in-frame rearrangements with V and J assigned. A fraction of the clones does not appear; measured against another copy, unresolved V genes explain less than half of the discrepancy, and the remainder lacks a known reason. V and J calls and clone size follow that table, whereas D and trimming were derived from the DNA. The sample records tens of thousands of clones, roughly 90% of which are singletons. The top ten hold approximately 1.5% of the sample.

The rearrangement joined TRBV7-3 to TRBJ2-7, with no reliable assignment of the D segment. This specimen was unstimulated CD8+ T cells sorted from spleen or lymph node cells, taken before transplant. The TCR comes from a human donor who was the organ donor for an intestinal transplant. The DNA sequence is TGTGCCAGCAGCTTACTAGTCGAAGAGCAGTACTTC. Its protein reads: CASSLLVEEQYF. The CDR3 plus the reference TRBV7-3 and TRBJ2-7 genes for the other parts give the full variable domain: GAGVSQTPSNKVTEKGKYVELRCDPISGHTALYWYRQSLGQGPEFLIYFQGTGAADDSGLPNDRFFAVRPEGSVSTLKIQRTERGDSAVYLCASSLLVEEQYFGPGTRLTVT.